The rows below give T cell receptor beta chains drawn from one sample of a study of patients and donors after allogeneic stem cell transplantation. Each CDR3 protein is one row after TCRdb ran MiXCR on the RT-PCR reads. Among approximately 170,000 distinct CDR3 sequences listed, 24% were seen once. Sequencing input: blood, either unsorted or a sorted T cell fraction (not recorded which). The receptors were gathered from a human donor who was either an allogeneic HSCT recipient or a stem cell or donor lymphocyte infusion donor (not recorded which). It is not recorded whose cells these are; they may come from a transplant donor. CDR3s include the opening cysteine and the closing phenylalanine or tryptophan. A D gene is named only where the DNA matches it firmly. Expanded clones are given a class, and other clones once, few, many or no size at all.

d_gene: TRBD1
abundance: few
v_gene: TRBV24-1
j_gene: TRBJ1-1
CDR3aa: CATSDGTGNTEAFF
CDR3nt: TGTGCCACCAGTGACGGGACAGGGAACACTGAAGCTTTCTTT

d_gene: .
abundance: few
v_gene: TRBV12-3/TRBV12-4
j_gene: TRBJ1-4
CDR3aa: CASSFRVLWGPESGKLFF
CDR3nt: TGTGCCAGCAGTTTTCGGGTCCTTTGGGGCCCAGAGTCAGGAAAACTGTTTTTT

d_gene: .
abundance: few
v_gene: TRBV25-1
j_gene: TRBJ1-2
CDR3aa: CASSEYSGSGYTF
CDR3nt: TGTGCCAGCAGTGAATACTCAGGTTCCGGCTACACCTTC

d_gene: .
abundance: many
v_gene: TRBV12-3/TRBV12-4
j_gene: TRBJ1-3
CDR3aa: CASSPGTLTSGNTIYF
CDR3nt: TGTGCCAGCAGCCCCGGGACTCTGACCTCTGGAAACACCATATATTTT

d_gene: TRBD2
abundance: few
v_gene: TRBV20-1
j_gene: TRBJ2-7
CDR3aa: CSASGGGYEQYF
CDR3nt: TGCAGTGCTAGCGGCGGGGGCTACGAGCAGTACTTC

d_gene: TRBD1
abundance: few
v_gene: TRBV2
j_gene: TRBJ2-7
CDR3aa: CASSADGTGGLEQYF
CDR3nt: TGTGCCAGCAGTGCAGACGGGACAGGGGGCCTCGAGCAGTACTTC

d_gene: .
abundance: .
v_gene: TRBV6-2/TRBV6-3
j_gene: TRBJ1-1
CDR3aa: CASSSDGNRNTEAFF
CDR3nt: TGTGCCAGCAGTTCCGACGGTAACCGAAACACTGAAGCTTTCTTT

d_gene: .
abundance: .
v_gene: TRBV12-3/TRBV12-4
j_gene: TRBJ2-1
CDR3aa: CASSYPGAPRQNEQFF
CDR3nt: TGTGCCAGCAGTTACCCGGGGGCCCCCCGACAGAATGAGCAGTTCTTC

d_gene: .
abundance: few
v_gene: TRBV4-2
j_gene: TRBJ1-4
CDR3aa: CASSQVSGADEKLFF
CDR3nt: TGTGCCAGCAGCCAAGTTTCAGGGGCCGACGAAAAACTGTTTTTT

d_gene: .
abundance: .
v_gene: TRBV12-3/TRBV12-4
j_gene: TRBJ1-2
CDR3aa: CASSQQGWGGYTF
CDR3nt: TGTGCCAGCAGTCAGCAGGGATGGGGCGGCTACACCTTC

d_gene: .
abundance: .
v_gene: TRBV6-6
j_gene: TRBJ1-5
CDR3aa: CASSHDRKYSNQPQHF
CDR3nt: TGTGCCAGCAGCCATGACAGGAAATATAGCAATCAGCCCCAGCATTTT

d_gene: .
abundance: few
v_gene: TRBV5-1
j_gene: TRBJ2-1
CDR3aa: CASSLGGRGSAYNEQFF
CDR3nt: TGCGCCAGCAGCTTGGGTGGTCGGGGGAGTGCCTACAATGAGCAGTTCTTC

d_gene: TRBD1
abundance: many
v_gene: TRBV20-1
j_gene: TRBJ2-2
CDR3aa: CSARPTGSGELFF
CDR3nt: TGCAGTGCTAGACCGACAGGGTCCGGGGAGCTGTTTTTT

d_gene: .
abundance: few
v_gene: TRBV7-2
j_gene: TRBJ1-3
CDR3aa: CASSLATNGGMASRSGNTIYF
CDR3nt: TGTGCCAGCAGCTTAGCCACAAATGGGGGGATGGCCTCCCGCTCTGGAAACACCATATATTTT

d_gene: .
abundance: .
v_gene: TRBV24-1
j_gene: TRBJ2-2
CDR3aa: CATSFGLTDGELFF
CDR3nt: TGTGCCACCTCGTTTGGCCTCACGGACGGGGAGCTGTTTTTT

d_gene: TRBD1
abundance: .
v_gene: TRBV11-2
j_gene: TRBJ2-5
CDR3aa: CASSLGTGGETQYF
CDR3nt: TGTGCCAGCAGCTTAGGAACAGGGGGAGAGACCCAGTACTTC

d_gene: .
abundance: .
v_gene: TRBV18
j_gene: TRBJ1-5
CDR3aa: CASSPGSDQPQHF
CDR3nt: TGTGCCAGCTCACCGGGATCAGATCAGCCCCAGCATTTT

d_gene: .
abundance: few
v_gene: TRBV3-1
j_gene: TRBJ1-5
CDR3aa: CASSQDPSDNQPQHF
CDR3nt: TGTGCCAGCAGCCAAGATCCGTCGGACAATCAGCCCCAGCATTTT

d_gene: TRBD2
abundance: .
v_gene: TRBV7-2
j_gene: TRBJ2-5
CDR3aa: CASSQSGKETQYF
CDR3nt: TGTGCCAGCAGTCAAAGCGGGAAAGAGACCCAGTACTTC